Shown below are 14 T cell receptor beta chains from a single sample sequenced in a study of cytotoxic CD8 clonotypes in ibrutinib-treated CLL. Some clones are missing from TCRdb's copy, which holds only in-frame ones; the method was immunoSEQ multiplex PCR. The sample lists about 97,000 clones; around four fifths were seen once. The starting material was PBMCs, obtained after 12 months of ibrutinib treatment. The receptors stem from a human donor with chronic lymphocytic leukemia.

V is TRBV19 and J is TRBJ2-7; D assignment may be TRBD1 or TRBD2 (7 bases each). The CDR3 covers 14 residues. The germline CDR1 and CDR2 sequences are LNHDA and SQIVND (reference sequence). The V and J ends lost 9 bases and 3 bases respectively, with 18 bases between them. This chain's CDR3 is CASKRGRGNYEQYF. For the CDR3, the DNA is TGTGCCAGCAAGAGGGGGCGGGGGAACTACGAGCAGTACTTC.

V usage is TRBV7-2 and J usage is TRBJ2-7; 12 bases fit TRBD1. Trimming cost V 5 bases and J 5 bases; bases outside gene matches: 7. From germline, CDR1 is SGHTA and CDR2 FQGNSA. The CDR3 loop spans 15 amino acids. The CDR3 loop is CASSRAGTGGHEQYF. CDR3 DNA sequence: TGTGCCAGCAGCCGCGCCGGGACAGGGGGCCACGAGCAGTACTTC.

The V and J genes are TRBV2 and TRBJ2-7; possibly TRBD1 for D (5 bases). V was clipped by 7 bases and J by 11 bases, with 27 bases between them. Germline V lookup: CDR1 SNHLY, CDR2 FYNNEI. The CDR3 runs 15 residues. The CDR3 reads CASNQLPQGLQSEYF. The CDR3 DNA sequence: TGTGCCAGCAACCAACTTCCTCAGGGTCTCCAGTCGGAGTACTTC. The complete variable domain, with remaining parts taken from reference TRBV2 and TRBJ2-7, reads EPEVTQTPSHQVTQMGQEVILRCVPISNHLYFYWYRQILGQKVEFLVSFYNNEISEKSEIFDDQFSVERPDGSNFTLKIRSTKLEDSAMYFCASNQLPQGLQSEYFGPGTRLTVT.

This clone was detected ten times or more. Other DNA sequences from this sample encode an identical CDR3 as well. The chain couples TRBV4-2 to TRBJ1-1; D ambiguous. The CDR3 has 14 amino acids. Trimming left V 0 bases short and J 3 bases short, with 8 bases between. Per the germline V gene, CDR1 is LGHNA and CDR2 is YNFKEQ. CDR3: CASSQEGGYTEAFF. CDR3 sequence (DNA): TGTGCCAGCAGCCAAGAGGGCGGTTACACTGAAGCTTTCTTT.

This chain joins TRBV19 and TRBJ1-2; TRBD1 agrees at 9 bases. The trim removed 5 bases at V and 4 bases at J, leaving 8 bases unmatched. This CDR3 has 15 residues. Per germline, CDR1 LNHDA and CDR2 SQIVND (reference sequence). The CDR3, as DNA: TGTGCCAGTAGTCATGACAGGGGGGAAGGCTATGGCTACACCTTC. It is translated as CASSHDRGEGYGYTF. Filled out from reference TRBV19 and TRBJ1-2, the complete variable domain reads DGGITQSPKYLFRKEGQNVTLSCEQNLNHDAMYWYRQDPGQGLRLIYYSQIVNDFQKGDIAEGYSVSREKKESFPLTVTSAQKNPTAFYLCASSHDRGEGYGYTFGSGTRLTVV.

The V gene is TRBV5-6, the J gene TRBJ1-2; D is ambiguous. The CDR3 consists of 12 residues. Germline V CDR1 and CDR2: SGHDT, YYEEEE. V lost 1 base, J lost 3 bases, and 4 bases lay in between. The CDR3 reads CASSLLHYGYTF. The CDR3 nucleotides read TGTGCCAGCAGCTTGCTCCACTATGGCTACACCTTC.

This clone has just a few counts. The gene calls are TRBV5-1 and TRBJ2-2, with D possibly TRBD1 on 6 matching bases. This CDR3 has 16 residues. Germline CDR1 is SGHRS and CDR2 is YFSETQ. V was pared by 1 base and J by 4 bases, with 14 bases between. The CDR3: CASSLSSRTATGELFF. DNA for the CDR3: TGCGCCAGCAGCTTGAGCTCCCGGACAGCCACCGGGGAGCTGTTTTTT.

In regard to this clone: This clone may be a read error of a much larger clone one base away. V usage is TRBV13 and J usage is TRBJ2-2; 7 bases are a match to TRBD1. This CDR3 is built from 14 residues. J gave up 4 bases and V 5 bases, and 4 bases lay outside the gene matches. Per germline, CDR1 PRHDT and CDR2 FYEKMQ (reference sequence). The DNA for the CDR3 is TGTGCCAGCAGCCCCGGGACAGCCACCGGGGAGCTGTTTTTT. Its translation: CASSPGTATGELFF.

This clone came up once. The chain is built from TRBV21-1 and TRBJ1-1. TRBV21-1 is noted as a pseudogene. This CDR3 spans 14 amino acids. In DNA form, the CDR3 reads TGTGCCAGCAGCAGCGGGCGCATGAACACTGAAGCTTTCTTT. This translates into CASSSGRMNTEAFF.

The rearrangement uses TRBV13 and TRBJ2-3; D not certain. V shed 5 bases and J shed 1 base, with 4 bases lying between them. CDR1 is PRHDT and CDR2 is FYEKMQ in the germline V gene (reference sequence). The CDR3 totals 12 residues. As DNA, the CDR3 is TGTGCCAGCAGCGTGCGCACAGATACGCAGTATTTT. Amino acid sequence: CASSVRTDTQYF. The full variable domain, its missing parts supplied by reference TRBV13 and TRBJ2-3, is AAGVIQSPRHLIKEKRETATLKCYPIPRHDTVYWYQQGPGQDPQFLISFYEKMQSDKGSIPDRFSAQQFSDYHSELNMSSLELGDSALYFCASSVRTDTQYFGPGTRLTVL.

The chain couples TRBV6-6 to TRBJ1-5, with a weak D call TRBD1 (6 bases). Trimming removed 8 bases at V and 3 bases at J, with 17 bases between. The CDR3 consists of 15 residues. Germline lookup yields CDR1 MNHNY and CDR2 SVGAGI (reference sequence). The CDR3 sequence is CASGLRGAVNQPQHF. The CDR3 DNA is TGTGCCAGCGGTTTGCGGGGGGCCGTCAATCAGCCCCAGCATTTT.

The gene calls are TRBV4-1 and TRBJ2-2; D unclear. CDR3 size: 14 residues. Between the trimmed V and J ends, which lost 7 bases and 7 bases, there was a span of 16 bases. Per germline, CDR1 MGHRA and CDR2 YSYEKL. This CDR3 reads CASTFSHDVGELFF. DNA for the CDR3: TGCGCCAGCACCTTCTCCCACGATGTCGGGGAGCTGTTTTTT.

The count of this clone is one. The chain couples TRBV5-1 to TRBJ2-5; 9 nucleotides agree with TRBD1. CDR1 SGHRS and CDR2 YFSETQ come from the germline V gene. V shed 4 bases, J shed 3 bases, and the junction held 7 bases outside the gene matches. There are 15 residues in the CDR3. CDR3 sequence: CASSRRTGVEETQYF. For the CDR3, the DNA is TGCGCCAGCAGCAGGAGGACAGGGGTGGAAGAGACCCAGTACTTC.

V is TRBV10-3 and J is TRBJ1-2; 12 bases map to TRBD1. The CDR3 is 16 amino acids. J lost 6 bases, V lost 3 bases, and 8 bases had no gene match. Germline V gene lookup returns CDR1 ENHRY and CDR2 SYGVKD. In DNA form, the CDR3 reads TGTGCCATCAGTGAAGGGGACAGGGGGCATAAGGATGGCTACACCTTC. Encoded protein: CAISEGDRGHKDGYTF.